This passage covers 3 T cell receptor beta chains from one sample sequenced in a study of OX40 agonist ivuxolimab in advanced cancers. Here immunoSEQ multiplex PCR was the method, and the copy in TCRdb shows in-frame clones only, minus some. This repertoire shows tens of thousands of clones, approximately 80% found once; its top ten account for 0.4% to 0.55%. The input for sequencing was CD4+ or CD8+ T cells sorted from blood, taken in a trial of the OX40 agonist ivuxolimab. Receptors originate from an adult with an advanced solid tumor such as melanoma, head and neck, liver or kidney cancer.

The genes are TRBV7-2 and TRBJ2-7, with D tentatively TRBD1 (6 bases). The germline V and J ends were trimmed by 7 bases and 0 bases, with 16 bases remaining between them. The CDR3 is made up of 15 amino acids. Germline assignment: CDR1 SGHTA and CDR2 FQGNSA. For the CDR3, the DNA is TGTGCCAGCAAGGGAAACAGGGTCAGCTCCTACGAGCAGTACTTC. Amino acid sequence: CASKGNRVSSYEQYF.

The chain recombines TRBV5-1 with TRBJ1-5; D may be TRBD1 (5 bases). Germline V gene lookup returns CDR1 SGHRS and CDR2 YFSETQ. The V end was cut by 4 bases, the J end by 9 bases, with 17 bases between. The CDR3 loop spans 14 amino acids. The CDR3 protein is CASSRSYGAGPQHF. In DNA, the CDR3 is TGCGCCAGCAGCCGTTCGTACGGGGCTGGGCCCCAGCATTTT. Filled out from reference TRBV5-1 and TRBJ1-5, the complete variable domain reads KAGVTQTPRYLIKTRGQQVTLSCSPISGHRSVSWYQQTPGQGLQFLFEYFSETQRNKGNFPGRFSGRQFSNSRSEMNVSTLELGDSALYLCASSRSYGAGPQHFGDGTRLSIL.

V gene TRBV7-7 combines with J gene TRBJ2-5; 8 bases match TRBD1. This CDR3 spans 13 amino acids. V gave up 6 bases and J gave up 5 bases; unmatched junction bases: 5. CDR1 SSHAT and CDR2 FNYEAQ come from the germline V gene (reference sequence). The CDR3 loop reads CASSPRGRETQYF. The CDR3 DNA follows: TGTGCCAGCAGTCCCAGGGGGCGGGAGACCCAGTACTTC.